The 21 T cell receptor beta chains in this list originate from one sample, sequenced in a study of post-analysis software for immune sequencing data. Study-wide results and caveats: When patients were compared with controls, about five TRBV segments were more frequent, TRBV5-6, TRBV5-1 and TRBV20-1 among them.

The antigens of these receptors remain unknown. Researchers reported that TCR beta cDNA libraries carried unique molecular identifiers. Using its own MiXCR run on the PCR reads, TCRdb lists one record per CDR3 protein. The sample consists of roughly 600,000 distinct CDR3 sequences, 44% of them appearing once. Specimen: blood. All receptors come from a girl aged 10-17 years with multiple sclerosis.

A note on this clonotype: A single base separates this from a much larger clone, so it may be a read error. The rearrangement uses TRBV18 and TRBJ2-1, with 8 positions matching TRBD1. The CDR3 loop spans 15 amino acids. Germline CDR1 KGHSH, CDR2 LQKENI. After removal of 3 bases from V and 13 bases from J, the junction contained 14 bases not matched to a gene. The CDR3 sequence: CASSPRTGRQETQFF. CDR3 bases: TGTGCCAGCTCACCGCGGACAGGGAGGCAAGAGACCCAGTTCTTC. The variable domain in full, with the rest retrieved from reference TRBV18 and TRBJ2-1, is NAGVMQNPRHLVRRRGQEARLRCSPMKGHSHVYWYRQLPEEGLKFMVYLQKENIIDESGMPKERFSAEFPKEGPSILRIQQVVRGDSAAYFCASSPRTGRQETQFFGPGTRLTVL.

The gene calls are TRBV27 and TRBJ1-5; no clear D. This CDR3 spans 13 amino acids. The V and J ends lost 4 bases and 3 bases respectively, with 7 bases between them. Germline V gene lookup returns CDR1 MNHEY and CDR2 SMNVEV (reference sequence). The CDR3 DNA follows: TGTGCCAGCAGTTCCTATTTCAATCAGCCCCAGCATTTT. Its translation is CASSSYFNQPQHF.

This sequence joins TRBV4-1 and TRBJ1-1; the match to TRBD1 covers 11 bases. The CDR3 spans 16 residues. With V trimmed by 3 bases and J by 3 bases, 6 bases remained unmatched. Germline lookup yields CDR1 MGHRA and CDR2 YSYEKL. As DNA, the CDR3 is TGCGCCAGCAGCCATTGGACAGGGGGCTCGGACACTGAAGCTTTCTTT. It is translated as CASSHWTGGSDTEAFF.

This rearrangement joins TRBV2 to TRBJ1-2; 8 nucleotides match TRBD1. Trimming took 7 bases from V and 4 from J; bases not matched to a gene: 8. The germline V gene has CDR1 SNHLY and CDR2 FYNNEI. This CDR3 is built from 14 residues. The CDR3 coding sequence is TGTGCCAGCACCGACAGGGGAACAGGCTATGGCTACACCTTC. Amino acids: CASTDRGTGYGYTF. The full variable domain, its missing parts supplied by reference TRBV2 and TRBJ1-2, is EPEVTQTPSHQVTQMGQEVILRCVPISNHLYFYWYRQILGQKVEFLVSFYNNEISEKSEIFDDQFSVERPDGSNFTLKIRSTKLEDSAMYFCASTDRGTGYGYTFGSGTRLTVV.

The rearrangement uses TRBV27 and TRBJ1-5; D unclear. This CDR3 region has 14 residues. Germline CDR1 reads MNHEY; CDR2 reads SMNVEV (reference sequence). The V and J ends lost 4 bases and 5 bases respectively, with 12 bases between them. CDR3 in DNA: TGTGCCAGCAGTTACCGGGCAGGCTATCAGCCCCAGCATTTT. This sequence encodes CASSYRAGYQPQHF.

This chain joins TRBV24-1 and TRBJ2-5, with D uncertain. The V gene's germline CDR1 is KGHDR and CDR2 SFDVKD. CDR3 length: 13 residues. Trimming shortened V by 1 base and J by 5 bases, and 7 bases separated the two germline ends. The CDR3 sequence is CATSDLVGETQYF. Written as DNA, the CDR3 is TGTGCCACCAGTGATTTAGTTGGGGAGACCCAGTACTTC.

In this sample, this clonotype turned up a few times. The chain combines TRBV21-1 with TRBJ1-2. TRBV21-1 is assigned pseudogene status. The CDR3 runs 15 residues. This chain's CDR3 is CASSKRHAVESGYTF. The CDR3 region has the DNA TGTGCCAGCAGCAAAAGACATGCGGTGGAGTCTGGCTACACCTTC.

This clonotype was observed at least ten times. The chain is built from TRBV5-1 and TRBJ1-6, with 9 bases lining up with TRBD1. The CDR3 is made up of 15 amino acids. Germline CDR1 and CDR2: SGHRS and YFSETQ. With 1 base clipped from V and 9 bases from J, the junction kept 5 bases outside the gene matches. CDR3: CASSLKGQGGSPLHF. Written as DNA, the CDR3 is TGCGCCAGCAGCTTGAAGGGACAGGGAGGTTCACCCCTCCACTTT.

As regards this clonotype: At one end, the junction sequence differs from germline, possibly due to a read error. V usage is TRBV9 and J usage is TRBJ2-1; maybe TRBD2 (7 bases). This CDR3 is 14 amino acids long. Germline V gene sequence: CDR1 SGDLS, CDR2 YYNGEE. The CDR3 loop reads CACSEGGLGNEQFF. In DNA, the CDR3 is TGTGCCTGCAGCGAGGGGGGGCTTGGCAATGAGCAGTTCTTC.

This clonotype was observed a few times. The CDR3 nucleotides read TGTGCCAGCAGCTTAGAATTAAGGAGGACATTATCCTACGAGCAGTACTTC. This translates into CASSLELRRTLSYEQYF. The chain uses TRBV7-6 and TRBJ2-7; either TRBD1 or TRBD2 may fit D (5 bases each). The germline V and J ends were trimmed by 1 base and 1 base, with 17 bases remaining between them. Germline assignment: CDR1 SGHVS and CDR2 FNYEAQ. The CDR3 has 17 residues.

The chain uses TRBV6-5 and TRBJ2-1; the match to TRBD2 covers 8 bases. The germline V gene has CDR1 MNHEY and CDR2 SVGAGI. The CDR3 contains 20 residues. The V and J ends lost 3 bases and 0 bases, in that order; junction bases with no gene match: 16. CDR3 in DNA: TGTGCCAGCAGTTATCGAAGAGTACTAGCGGACTCAAGCTCCTACAATGAGCAGTTCTTC. Translation gives CASSYRRVLADSSSYNEQFF.

The V call is TRBV6-5, the J call TRBJ2-1; 11 bases agree with TRBD2. Germline CDR1 reads MNHEY; CDR2 reads SVGAGI. This CDR3 contains 15 residues. The trim removed 9 bases at V and 4 bases at J, leaving 8 bases unmatched. The CDR3 sequence is CARLGGLAVYNEQFF. CDR3 sequence (DNA): TGTGCCAGACTGGGGGGACTAGCGGTTTACAATGAGCAGTTCTTC.

The V call is TRBV7-6, the J call TRBJ2-1; a possible D gene is TRBD1 (5 bases). This CDR3 region has 12 residues. V lost 4 bases, J lost 7 bases, and 8 bases lay in between. Germline loops: CDR1 SGHVS, CDR2 FNYEAQ. The DNA of the CDR3 is TGTGCCAGCAGCTCCAACAGGAATGAGCAGTTCTTC. It codes for CASSSNRNEQFF.

This clonotype has a count of ten or more. The chain joins TRBV6-4 to TRBJ2-6; D gene ambiguous. The CDR3 is 14 residues long. Germline-derived CDR1 and CDR2 are MRHNA and SNTAGT. Trimming took 2 bases from V and 2 from J, leaving 4 bases between them. The CDR3 region has the DNA TGTGCCAGCAGTGACGGGACTGGGGCCAACGTCCTGACTTTC. Protein: CASSDGTGANVLTF.

This clonotype was detected only a few times. V gene TRBV6-6 combines with J gene TRBJ1-6; D not resolved. The CDR3 contains 14 residues. CDR1 and CDR2 (germline): MNHNY, SVGAGI (reference sequence). V dropped 2 bases and J dropped 6 bases, with 8 bases sitting between them. CDR3 nucleotide sequence: TGTGCCAGCAGTTACAGGTCCCTTAATTCACCCCTCCACTTT. It yields the protein CASSYRSLNSPLHF.

The V and J genes are TRBV28 and TRBJ1-5; D remains ambiguous. V shed 5 bases and J shed 5 bases, with 10 bases lying between them. Germline V gene data show CDR1 as MDHEN and CDR2 as SYDVKM. The CDR3 totals 13 residues. DNA of the CDR3: TGTGCCAGCAGTCCGCAGAGCTATCAGCCCCAGCATTTT. Its translation: CASSPQSYQPQHF. Together with reference TRBV28 and TRBJ1-5, the CDR3 gives the full variable domain: DVKVTQSSRYLVKRTGEKVFLECVQDMDHENMFWYRQDPGLGLRLIYFSYDVKMKEKGDIPEGYSVSREKKERFSLILESASTNQTSMYLCASSPQSYQPQHFGDGTRLSIL.

The chain uses TRBV7-2 and TRBJ2-1; 7 bases line up with TRBD1. This CDR3 has 16 amino acids. Per germline, CDR1 SGHTA and CDR2 FQGNSA. The ends lost 1 base at V and 6 bases at J; junction bases unmatched: 9. The CDR3 is CASSLGTGLSVNEQFF. The DNA for the CDR3 is TGTGCCAGCAGCTTAGGGACAGGTCTCTCGGTCAATGAGCAGTTCTTC. Complete variable domain (other parts from reference TRBV7-2 and TRBJ2-1): GAGVSQSPSNKVTEKGKDVELRCDPISGHTALYWYRQSLGQGLEFLIYFQGNSAPDKSGLPSDRFSAERTGGSVSTLTIQRTQQEDSAVYLCASSLGTGLSVNEQFFGPGTRLTVL.

The V call is TRBV2, the J call TRBJ2-1; D uncertain. Germline CDR1 SNHLY, CDR2 FYNNEI. This CDR3 is 17 amino acids long. The V gene lost 10 bases and the J gene lost 1 base, with 23 bases spanning the gap. CDR3 in DNA: TGTGCCATCATTCCTGGCAGGACCACCCTTTCCTACAATGAGCAGTTCTTC. Protein: CAIIPGRTTLSYNEQFF.

This clonotype was detected only a few times. The V and J genes are TRBV12-5 and TRBJ2-1; D is unresolved. The V and J ends lost 6 bases and 5 bases respectively, with 11 bases between them. This CDR3 region has 13 residues. Germline V gene sequence: CDR1 LGHNT, CDR2 FRNRAP. The CDR3 here is CASGLSVNNEQFF. CDR3 DNA: TGTGCTAGTGGCTTGTCAGTTAACAATGAGCAGTTCTTC.

The chain is built from TRBV12-5 and TRBJ2-3; 10 bases are shared with TRBD2. Germline CDR1 and CDR2: LGHNT and FRNRAP. The CDR3 extends over 19 amino acids. V lost 5 bases to trimming and J lost 3 bases; unmatched junction nucleotides: 17. The CDR3 here is CASGPKAGGPVLSTDTQYF. CDR3 DNA sequence: TGTGCTAGTGGTCCTAAAGCGGGGGGGCCCGTCTTGTCGACAGATACGCAGTATTTT.

This clonotype was seen a handful of times. The V call is TRBV7-2, the J call TRBJ2-5, with 7 bases identical to TRBD2. Losses at the gene ends were 4 bases for V and 5 bases for J; bases not matched to a gene: 4. CDR3 length equals 13 residues. Germline assignment: CDR1 SGHTA and CDR2 FQGNSA. CDR3 sequence (DNA): TGTGCCAGCAGCTCCCGGGGGGAGGAGACCCAGTACTTC. Its translation is CASSSRGEETQYF.